One sample yielded the 19 T cell receptor beta chains listed below, sequenced in a study of beta chain features in type 1 diabetes. The entirety of the isolated RNA underwent reverse transcription, so expressed TCRB transcripts were sequenced. Sequenced by immunoSEQ multiplex PCR; TCRdb stores in-frame clones only, minus some. The top ten hold 0.2% to 0.3% of the sample, which has about 42,000 clones, approximately 49% seen once. Sequenced: stem cell memory CD4+ T cells from blood. Every receptor here comes from a woman aged 25 to 39 in good health.

There are a few counts of this clone. The chain links TRBV2 to TRBJ2-3, with 12 nucleotides matching TRBD2. With 8 bases clipped from V and 5 bases from J, the junction kept 5 bases outside the gene matches. Germline V gene sequence: CDR1 SNHLY, CDR2 FYNNEI. This CDR3 has 14 residues. CDR3 bases: TGTGCCAGCTCGGCTAGCGGGAGGGAAGATACGCAGTATTTT. Its translation is CASSASGREDTQYF.

The chain carries TRBV5-1 and TRBJ2-2; weak D call: TRBD2 (6 bases). The CDR3 consists of 15 residues. The ends were cut back, 1 base at V and 5 bases at J, with 12 bases in the middle. CDR1 SGHRS and CDR2 YFSETQ come from the germline V gene. CDR3 bases: TGCGCCAGCAGCTTGCCGGGAGCCGGAACCGGGGAGCTGTTTTTT. Its protein product is CASSLPGAGTGELFF.

The rearrangement uses TRBV7-2 and TRBJ2-3; 10 bases line up with TRBD2. The CDR3 covers 15 residues. CDR1 and CDR2 (germline): SGHTA, FQGNSA. The V gene end was trimmed by 3 bases and the J gene end by 0 bases; junction bases not matched to a gene: 0. CDR3 DNA: TGTGCCAGCAGCTTGACTAGCGGGAGCACAGATACGCAGTATTTT. Protein: CASSLTSGSTDTQYF.

A few counts support this clone. V gene TRBV27 combines with J gene TRBJ2-1; D is perhaps TRBD2 (5 bases). Trimming left V 6 bases short and J 8 bases short, with 14 bases between. From germline, CDR1 is MNHEY and CDR2 SMNVEV (reference sequence). This CDR3 is 13 amino acids long. The CDR3 sequence: CASRPTSFDEQFF. The CDR3 nucleotides read TGTGCCAGCAGACCAACTAGTTTCGATGAGCAGTTCTTC.

The rearrangement joins TRBV11-2 to TRBJ2-7; the match to TRBD1 covers 10 bases. This CDR3 contains 15 residues. V shed 9 bases, J shed 10 bases, and the junction held 18 bases outside the gene matches. Per germline, CDR1 SGHAT and CDR2 FQNNGV. CDR3 amino acids: CASIGLGQGTRAQYF. DNA for the CDR3: TGTGCCAGTATAGGTCTGGGACAGGGGACCCGGGCACAGTACTTC. The full variable domain, its missing parts supplied by reference TRBV11-2 and TRBJ2-7, is EAGVAQSPRYKIIEKRQSVAFWCNPISGHATLYWYQQILGQGPKLLIQFQNNGVVDDSQLPKDRFSAERLKGVDSTLKIQPAKLEDSAVYLCASIGLGQGTRAQYFGPGTRLTVT.

About this clone itself: The junction and the germline gene differ at one end; a read error may be behind it. Other DNA sequences in this specimen translate into the identical CDR3. The rearrangement links TRBV25-1 to TRBJ1-1, with TRBD1 matching over 12 bases. The CDR3 is made up of 14 amino acids. CDR1 is MGHDK and CDR2 is SYGVNS in the germline V gene. The CDR3, as DNA: TGTGCCACCAGTCTGGGACAGGGGGCCACTGAAGCTTTCTTT. Amino acids: CATSLGQGATEAFF.

This clone was seen only a few times. CDR3 coding DNA: TGCGCCAGCAGCTTGGGGTTAGCGGGAGCTTGGGAGACCCAGTACTTC. This codes for CASSLGLAGAWETQYF. The rearrangement uses TRBV5-1 and TRBJ2-5, with 9 bases aligning to TRBD2. Germline V gene data show CDR1 as SGHRS and CDR2 as YFSETQ. CDR3 length: 16 residues. V was pared by 0 bases and J by 5 bases, with 8 bases of the junction left unmatched. The full variable domain, with the rest looked up from reference TRBV5-1 and TRBJ2-5, is KAGVTQTPRYLIKTRGQQVTLSCSPISGHRSVSWYQQTPGQGLQFLFEYFSETQRNKGNFPGRFSGRQFSNSRSEMNVSTLELGDSALYLCASSLGLAGAWETQYFGPGTRLLVL.

The sample holds a few counts of this clone. The rearrangement links TRBV7-2 to TRBJ2-5; 7 bases are shared with TRBD2. The last part of the DNA fits TRBJ2-7 better; the J call may be wrong. The CDR3 consists of 13 residues. Per germline, CDR1 SGHTA and CDR2 FQGNSA. The DNA of the CDR3 is TGTGCCAGCAGCGAGCGGGCGGGGGACGAGCAGTACTTC. Protein sequence: CASSERAGDEQYF.

The genes are TRBV18 and TRBJ2-5; weak D call: TRBD1 (6 bases). The V gene's germline CDR1 is KGHSH and CDR2 LQKENI. This CDR3 has 15 amino acids. V was shortened by 4 bases and J by 5 bases, with 17 bases between the two germline ends. The CDR3 is CASSQNTGIGETQYF. The CDR3 DNA reads as TGTGCCAGCTCACAAAATACAGGGATTGGGGAGACCCAGTACTTC. Complete variable domain (other parts from reference TRBV18 and TRBJ2-5): NAGVMQNPRHLVRRRGQEARLRCSPMKGHSHVYWYRQLPEEGLKFMVYLQKENIIDESGMPKERFSAEFPKEGPSILRIQQVVRGDSAAYFCASSQNTGIGETQYFGPGTRLLVL.

The V gene is TRBV7-9, the J gene TRBJ2-5; 9 bases are a match to TRBD1. The V segment lost 2 bases and the J segment 6 bases; nucleotides outside the gene matches: 7. The CDR3 runs 15 residues. Germline-derived CDR1 and CDR2 are SEHNR and FQNEAQ (reference sequence). CDR3 in amino acids: CASSLPGQGLQTQYF. The CDR3, as DNA: TGTGCCAGCAGCTTACCGGGACAGGGTTTACAGACCCAGTACTTC.

The gene calls are TRBV28 and TRBJ2-1; 7 bases match TRBD2. This CDR3 has 13 amino acids. Germline V gene data show CDR1 as MDHEN and CDR2 as SYDVKM. After removal of 6 bases from V and 8 bases from J, the junction contained 7 bases not matched to a gene. Written as DNA, the CDR3 is TGTGCCAGCAGCCGACTAGCCCCCCATGAGCAGTTCTTC. As protein: CASSRLAPHEQFF. The whole variable domain, remainder taken from reference TRBV28 and TRBJ2-1, is DVKVTQSSRYLVKRTGEKVFLECVQDMDHENMFWYRQDPGLGLRLIYFSYDVKMKEKGDIPEGYSVSREKKERFSLILESASTNQTSMYLCASSRLAPHEQFFGPGTRLTVL.

The rearrangement links TRBV7-2 to TRBJ1-4; 7 bases align to TRBD1. V trimming: 2 bases; J trimming: 7 bases; junction bases outside the gene matches: 10. CDR3 length equals 16 residues. Germline V lookup: CDR1 SGHTA, CDR2 FQGNSA. The CDR3 reads CASSLSFYWDSEKLFF. The CDR3 region has the DNA TGTGCCAGCAGCTTAAGTTTTTACTGGGACAGTGAAAAACTGTTTTTT.

This rearrangement joins TRBV28 to TRBJ2-3; the match to TRBD1 covers 7 bases. CDR1 and CDR2 from the germline V gene are MDHEN and SYDVKM. The CDR3 runs 15 residues. Trimming took 6 bases from V and 1 from J; bases not matched to a gene: 7. CDR3 DNA: TGTGCCAGCAGGCTCCGGGACAGAGGCACAGATACGCAGTATTTT. Translation: CASRLRDRGTDTQYF.

The rearrangement uses TRBV18 and TRBJ1-1, with D uncertain. V dropped 6 bases and J dropped 5 bases, with 16 bases sitting between them. CDR1 KGHSH and CDR2 LQKENI come from the germline V gene. CDR3 length equals 14 residues. The CDR3 region has the DNA TGTGCCAGCTCCCTCGGGGAGGGTGGAACTGAAGCTTTCTTT. Translating gives CASSLGEGGTEAFF.

This clone was counted once. The chain has TRBV11-3 and TRBJ2-1, with 7 nucleotides matching TRBD2. Germline loops: CDR1 SGHNT, CDR2 YENEEA. The CDR3 length is 14 residues. V shed 0 bases and J 12 bases; nucleotides not matched to a gene: 8. CDR3 in amino acids: CASSLEGPGLPQFF. The CDR3, as DNA: TGTGCCAGCAGCTTAGAGGGGCCGGGACTACCGCAGTTCTTC.

The V gene is TRBV5-4, the J gene TRBJ2-7; TRBD2 might be the D (6 bases). V lost 4 bases, J lost 0 bases, and 11 bases lay in between. This CDR3 has 14 amino acids. Looked up from germline, CDR1 is SGHNT and CDR2 is YYREEE (reference sequence). The CDR3 DNA follows: TGTGCCAGCAGCGGGGTGACTAGCTCCTACGAGCAGTACTTC. Translating it yields CASSGVTSSYEQYF.

The rearrangement links TRBV18 to TRBJ2-5; TRBD2 matches at 12 bases. The CDR3 has 17 residues. CDR1 KGHSH and CDR2 LQKENI come from the germline V gene. The V and J ends lost 3 bases and 5 bases, in that order; junction bases with no gene match: 10. Here the CDR3 reads CASSPLALAGGEETQYF. The CDR3 DNA follows: TGTGCCAGCTCACCCCTCGCCCTAGCGGGAGGGGAGGAGACCCAGTACTTC.

The chain employs TRBV7-2 and TRBJ1-3; no reliable D call. With 5 bases removed from V and 0 bases from J, the gap between germline ends came to 14 bases. The CDR3 contains 16 residues. Germline values: CDR1 SGHTA, CDR2 FQGNSA. CDR3 nucleotides: TGTGCCAGCAGCCCTGGCCAGGTCATCTCTGGAAACACCATATATTTT. Residues: CASSPGQVISGNTIYF.

V gene TRBV9 combines with J gene TRBJ1-4; tentatively, D is TRBD1 (5 bases). This CDR3 comprises 14 residues. CDR1 is SGDLS, CDR2 YYNGEE, per germline. V gave up 0 bases and J gave up 8 bases, with 11 bases separating them. CDR3 in amino acids: CASSVAGSGEKLFF. The CDR3 DNA reads as TGTGCCAGCAGCGTAGCAGGGTCTGGCGAAAAACTGTTTTTT.